The 31 T cell receptor beta chains below all came from one sample that was sequenced in a study of blood T cell repertoires in COVID-19. Data came from immunoSEQ multiplex PCR; TCRdb stores just in-frame clones and leaves some out. The table includes just under 150,000 clones, 80% to 90% detected once. Material for sequencing was peripheral blood. Source of these receptors: a man in his fifties who had recovered from COVID-19.

The chain combines TRBV3-1 (or the pseudogene TRBV3-2) with TRBJ2-5; 9 bases are a match to TRBD2. Germline V gene sequence: CDR1 LGHDT, CDR2 YNNKEL (reference sequence). This CDR3 contains 15 residues. V lost 4 bases, J lost 5 bases, and 8 bases stayed unmatched. The CDR3 is CASSPPGLAQETQYF. CDR3 coding DNA: TGTGCCAGCAGCCCTCCGGGACTAGCTCAGGAGACCCAGTACTTC.

V is TRBV6-4 and J is TRBJ1-2; D is undetermined. The CDR3 sequence is 12 residues long. In germline, CDR1 is MRHNA, CDR2 SNTAGT. Trimming stripped 2 bases from V and 8 bases from J, with 9 bases between. The CDR3 reads CASSDLVSGYTF. DNA of the CDR3: TGTGCCAGCAGTGACCTCGTCTCGGGCTACACCTTC.

The rearrangement uses TRBV20-1 and TRBJ2-7, with a possible D match to TRBD2 (6 bases). The germline gives CDR1 DFQATT, CDR2 SNEGSKA (reference sequence). This CDR3 contains 11 residues. V gave up 6 bases and J gave up 3 bases, with 9 bases separating them. CDR3: CSASGDYEQYF. CDR3 DNA: TGCAGTGCCTCGGGGGACTACGAGCAGTACTTC.

The genes are TRBV27 and TRBJ1-2; D not certain. The V end was cut by 5 bases, the J end by 1 base, with 14 bases between. The germline gives CDR1 MNHEY, CDR2 SMNVEV (reference sequence). CDR3 length: 15 amino acids. The chain's CDR3 is CASSQNWEVNYGYTF. The CDR3 bases are TGTGCCAGCAGTCAAAACTGGGAGGTTAACTATGGCTACACCTTC.

V is TRBV6-2 or TRBV6-3 and J is TRBJ2-7; possibly TRBD2 for D (7 bases). From germline, CDR1 is MNHEY and CDR2 SVGEGT. Deletions cut 6 bases from V and 1 base from J, with 28 bases between. CDR3 length equals 19 residues. Here the CDR3 DNA reads TGTGCCAGCAGACCTCTATGGGGTCGAGGGGGGGGCGAGTCCTACGAGCAGTACTTC. Amino acids: CASRPLWGRGGGESYEQYF.

Remarks on this clone: The sample carries other DNA sequences with the same CDR3. The V gene is TRBV27, the J gene TRBJ2-7; 10 bases line up with TRBD1. V was pared by 1 base and J by 1 base, with 1 base of the junction left unmatched. Germline V gene data show CDR1 as MNHEY and CDR2 as SMNVEV (reference sequence). The CDR3 contains 15 residues. This chain's CDR3 is CASSLLGQGSYEQYF. The DNA of the CDR3 is TGTGCCAGCAGTTTATTGGGACAGGGGTCCTACGAGCAGTACTTC.

The chain uses TRBV4-1 and TRBJ2-7; 8 nucleotides align to TRBD1. The V and J ends lost 3 bases and 5 bases, in that order; junction bases with no gene match: 9. The CDR3 runs 15 residues. Germline V gene data show CDR1 as MGHRA and CDR2 as YSYEKL. In nucleotides, the CDR3 is TGCGCCAGCAGCCAGGAAGGGACAGGAAGAGACGAGCAGTACTTC. Amino acids: CASSQEGTGRDEQYF.

The rearrangement uses TRBV3-1 (or the pseudogene TRBV3-2) and TRBJ1-2; 8 bases are a match to TRBD1. The trim removed 1 base at V and 5 bases at J, leaving 9 bases unmatched. Germline lookup yields CDR1 LGHDT and CDR2 YNNKEL (reference sequence). The CDR3 runs to 16 residues. For the CDR3, the DNA is TGTGCCAGCAGCCAAGCCGGGGCAGGGGGCTTATATGGCTACACCTTC. This sequence encodes CASSQAGAGGLYGYTF.

V gene TRBV6-1 combines with J gene TRBJ1-2, with TRBD1 matching over 9 bases. Germline CDR1 MNHNS, CDR2 SASEGT. There are 16 residues in the CDR3. V lost 0 bases and J lost 8; bases outside the gene matches: 10. CDR3 region: CASSEALYTGGKGYTF. The CDR3 bases are TGTGCCAGCAGTGAAGCCCTTTATACAGGGGGCAAAGGCTACACCTTC.

The CDR3 DNA is TGTGCCAGCAGCCAAGATAGGACAGTTTATGGCTACACCTTC. It encodes CASSQDRTVYGYTF. This chain connects TRBV3-1 (or the pseudogene TRBV3-2) to TRBJ1-2; D possibly corresponds to TRBD1 (6 bases). The CDR3 is 14 amino acids. V was pared by 0 bases and J by 5 bases, with 10 bases between. CDR1 is LGHDT, CDR2 YNNKEL, per germline (reference sequence).

The genes are TRBV19 and TRBJ2-1, with D possibly TRBD1 on 7 matching bases. The CDR3 runs to 15 residues. CDR1 and CDR2 from the germline V gene are LNHDA and SQIVND (reference sequence). V was shortened by 9 bases and J by 1 base, with 16 bases between the two germline ends. The CDR3 reads CASSGQEGSYNEQFF. CDR3 nucleotide sequence: TGTGCCAGCTCCGGACAGGAGGGTTCCTACAATGAGCAGTTCTTC.

This chain connects TRBV6-5 to TRBJ2-7; TRBD1 aligns across 11 bases. Looked up from germline, CDR1 is MNHEY and CDR2 is SVGAGI. V was clipped by 6 bases and J by 5 bases; unmatched bases: 9. The CDR3 totals 15 residues. CDR3 sequence: CASRMTGTGGNEQYF. CDR3 in DNA: TGTGCCAGCAGAATGACCGGGACAGGGGGGAACGAGCAGTACTTC.

This clone was observed a few times. As DNA, the CDR3 is TGTGCCAGCAGTGAAAGCGATGGGGCTAGTTATGGCTACACCTTC. It yields the protein CASSESDGASYGYTF. The chain carries TRBV6-4 and TRBJ1-2; a weak D match, TRBD1 (5 bases). Trimming pared 3 bases from V and 5 bases from J, leaving 16 bases between. The CDR3 extends over 15 amino acids. Germline V gives CDR1 MRHNA, CDR2 SNTAGT.

The chain couples TRBV6-2 or TRBV6-3 to TRBJ1-6; maybe TRBD1 (6 bases). Germline V gene data show CDR1 as MNHEY and CDR2 as SVGEGT. V was pared by 2 bases and J by 0 bases, with 14 bases between. The CDR3 spans 18 residues. CDR3 bases: TGTGCCAGCAGTTACCTTCGGCAGGGGAGCTCCTATAATTCACCCCTCCACTTT. Encoded protein: CASSYLRQGSSYNSPLHF.

The chain combines TRBV12-3 or TRBV12-4 with TRBJ1-1, with D tentatively TRBD1 (6 bases). V lost 3 bases and J 8 bases, leaving 10 bases between the germline ends. The CDR3 extends over 12 amino acids. CDR3 sequence reads: CASSFSQGEAFF. As DNA, the CDR3 is TGTGCCAGCAGTTTTAGCCAGGGGGAAGCTTTCTTT.

This chain uses TRBV7-2 with TRBJ1-2, with no clear D. Trimming took 1 base from V and 2 from J, leaving 11 bases between them. This CDR3 has 15 residues. Per the germline V gene, CDR1 is SGHTA and CDR2 is FQGNSA. The CDR3, as DNA: TGTGCCAGCAGCTTAGGGCGGTCTGGAAACTATGGCTACACCTTC. It specifies CASSLGRSGNYGYTF.

The V and J genes are TRBV7-6 and TRBJ2-7; 9 bases fit TRBD1. In germline, CDR1 is SGHVS, CDR2 FNYEAQ. The CDR3 consists of 14 residues. V lost 4 bases, J lost 3 bases, and 4 bases stayed unmatched. CDR3 in amino acids: CASSWGQGDYEQYF. The CDR3 bases are TGTGCCAGCAGCTGGGGACAGGGAGACTACGAGCAGTACTTC.

This chain links TRBV10-1 with TRBJ2-3, with a possible D match to TRBD1 (5 bases). Germline V gives CDR1 WNHNN, CDR2 SYGVQD (reference sequence). V was trimmed by 4 bases and J by 1 base, leaving 15 bases between them. This CDR3 comprises 16 residues. Written as DNA, the CDR3 is TGCGCCAGCAGTGTAGGGGTCACGTCGGGCACAGATACGCAGTATTTT. Translation: CASSVGVTSGTDTQYF.

The CDR3 loop reads CASTGWEGSPGNTIYF. CDR3 coding DNA: TGTGCCAGCACTGGTTGGGAGGGGAGCCCTGGAAACACCATATATTTT. V is TRBV2 and J is TRBJ1-3; weak D call: TRBD1 (5 bases). Germline-derived CDR1 and CDR2 are SNHLY and FYNNEI. The CDR3 runs 16 residues. V dropped 7 bases and J dropped 2 bases, with 18 bases sitting between them.

The chain is built from TRBV6-1 and TRBJ2-5; D gene unclear. CDR3 size: 11 residues. Trimming stripped 3 bases from V and 5 bases from J, with 4 bases between. Germline V gene data show CDR1 as MNHNS and CDR2 as SASEGT. CDR3 amino acids: CASSEAETQYF. DNA for the CDR3: TGTGCCAGCAGTGAGGCTGAGACCCAGTACTTC.

The chain carries TRBV6-1 and TRBJ1-2, with 11 bases fitting TRBD1. The CDR3 extends over 15 amino acids. Germline V gene data show CDR1 as MNHNS and CDR2 as SASEGT. J lost 6 bases, V lost 2 bases, and 5 bases had no gene match. The CDR3 spells CASSESGTGGDGYTF. As DNA, the CDR3 is TGTGCCAGCAGTGAATCCGGGACAGGGGGAGATGGCTACACCTTC.

CDR3 residues: CASNRGAGEKLFF. CDR3 nucleotides: TGTGCCAGCAACCGGGGGGCAGGTGAAAAACTGTTTTTT. The rearrangement uses TRBV9 and TRBJ1-4, with a tentative D call TRBD1 (6 bases). The CDR3 length is 13 residues. Trimming shortened V by 6 bases and J by 7 bases, and 13 bases separated the two germline ends. Germline V gene sequence: CDR1 SGDLS, CDR2 YYNGEE.

The chain links TRBV18 to TRBJ1-2; D is possibly TRBD1 (5 bases). The germline V gene has CDR1 KGHSH and CDR2 LQKENI. The V end lost 6 bases, the J end lost 0 bases, and 17 bases lay between the germline ends. CDR3 length equals 16 residues. This chain's CDR3 is CASSRTSPGANYGYTF. As DNA, the CDR3 is TGTGCCAGCTCCCGGACAAGTCCGGGAGCTAACTATGGCTACACCTTC.

This chain uses TRBV6-5 with TRBJ1-5, with a possible D match to TRBD1 (5 bases). Per germline, CDR1 MNHEY and CDR2 SVGAGI. Deletions cut 4 bases from V and 6 bases from J, with 10 bases between. This CDR3 is built from 13 residues. The CDR3 DNA reads TGTGCCAGCAGTTCCGGAGGGGTTCAGCCCCAGCATTTT. This encodes CASSSGGVQPQHF.

This clone was picked up a small number of times. The rearrangement uses TRBV7-9 and TRBJ1-3; D call uncertain. Deletions cut 5 bases from V and 0 bases from J, with 11 bases between. Germline V gene lookup returns CDR1 SEHNR and CDR2 FQNEAQ (reference sequence). CDR3 length: 15 residues. The CDR3 DNA follows: TGTGCCAGCAGCGGCGACACCTTCTCTGGAAACACCATATATTTT. It is translated as CASSGDTFSGNTIYF.

The chain has TRBV24-1 and TRBJ1-6; 10 bases map to TRBD1. The germline CDR1 and CDR2 sequences are KGHDR and SFDVKD. The CDR3 spans 18 residues. The V segment lost 4 bases and the J segment 3 bases; nucleotides outside the gene matches: 8. The CDR3 is CATSEKGQGGVYNSPLHF. The CDR3 bases are TGTGCCACCAGTGAAAAAGGACAGGGGGGGGTCTATAATTCACCCCTCCACTTT.

This sequence joins TRBV4-2 and TRBJ2-5, with 10 nucleotides matching TRBD2. CDR1 is LGHNA and CDR2 is YNFKEQ in the germline V gene. Unmatched junction bases numbered 4, after V lost 1 base and J lost 5 bases. The CDR3 contains 15 residues. CDR3 nucleotide sequence: TGTGCCAGCAGCCAAGGAGCGGGGGGGCTGGAGACCCAGTACTTC. Translated: CASSQGAGGLETQYF.

V usage is TRBV7-2 and J usage is TRBJ1-4, with 8 nucleotides matching TRBD1. Trimming took 7 bases from V and 3 from J; bases not matched to a gene: 4. The CDR3 has 14 residues. CDR1 and CDR2 from the germline V gene are SGHTA and FQGNSA. CDR3 bases: TGTGCCAGCAACATGGGACAGGCTAATGAAAAACTGTTTTTT. This gives the protein CASNMGQANEKLFF.

The gene calls are TRBV3-1 (or the pseudogene TRBV3-2) and TRBJ1-3, with D unclear. CDR3 size: 15 residues. Germline CDR1 reads LGHDT; CDR2 reads YNNKEL (reference sequence). Between the trimmed V and J ends, which lost 0 bases and 4 bases, there was a span of 10 bases. The CDR3 loop reads CASSQESRGGNTIYF. CDR3 coding DNA: TGTGCCAGCAGCCAAGAAAGTCGAGGAGGAAACACCATATATTTT.

The V call is TRBV11-2, the J call TRBJ1-1, with no clear D. Trimming removed 2 bases at V and 1 base at J, with 5 bases between. Germline V gives CDR1 SGHAT, CDR2 FQNNGV. This CDR3 spans 13 amino acids. Written as DNA, the CDR3 is TGTGCCAGCAGCTTAATTCAGAACACTGAAGCTTTCTTT. Amino acids: CASSLIQNTEAFF. Supplemented by reference TRBV11-2 and TRBJ1-1, the full variable domain reads EAGVAQSPRYKIIEKRQSVAFWCNPISGHATLYWYQQILGQGPKLLIQFQNNGVVDDSQLPKDRFSAERLKGVDSTLKIQPAKLEDSAVYLCASSLIQNTEAFFGQGTRLTVV.

The chain couples TRBV21-1 to TRBJ2-3; the table gives TRBD2 as D, unverified against the DNA. TRBV21-1 is reported as a pseudogene. There are 14 residues in the CDR3. The CDR3 loop is CASTPCGCTDTQYF. The DNA for the CDR3 is TGTGCCAGCACCCCTTGCGGCTGCACAGATACGCAGTATTTT.